The clone carrying this T cell receptor (beta chain) showed up many times. The data derive from a study of neurological immune-mediated disorders. This CDR3 has 13 amino acids. Germline CDR1 SQVTM, CDR2 ANQGSEA. V was shortened by 6 bases and J by 4 bases, with 15 bases between the two germline ends. TCRdb recomputed calls from the 5' RACE reads with MiXCR, one row per CDR3 protein. The sample contains about 59,000 distinct CDR3 sequences, approximately 4% of which appear only once. The chain carries TRBV29-1 and TRBJ2-5; possible D gene TRBD2, 5 bases. The sequence was collected from a woman aged 30 to 39 with multiple sclerosis. The sequenced sample consisted of PBMCs. The CDR3 DNA sequence: TGCAGCGTGAGGGCTACTAGGCCAGAGACCCAGTACTTC. It is translated as CSVRATRPETQYF.